This T cell receptor beta chain was obtained from a study of cytomegalovirus exposure and HLA in healthy donors. Study context: The 550 to 700 first-cohort repertoires and the approximately 110 validation repertoires shared the same platform, a later analysis reported. Broader study findings: Most TCR sequences were uncommon, yet certain public TCRs appeared in many donors. Associated with cytomegalovirus, according to the listing, were 164 TCR beta chains.

The CDR3 consists of 13 residues. The germline gives CDR1 MDHEN, CDR2 SYDVKM. V trimming: 3 bases; J trimming: 7 bases; junction bases outside the gene matches: 5. Measured with immunoSEQ multiplex PCR; TCRdb has only the in-frame clones, and not every one. This sample has 150,000 or so clones, with around four fifths found just once. The donors were part of the validation cohort of 100 to 150 subjects. That cohort was separate from the first cohort, which comprised several hundred subjects. This clone occurred a few times. Its target is not known. This clonotype originated in a man aged 25-45 years in good health and CMV-seropositive. This sequence joins TRBV28 and TRBJ2-7; 8 nucleotides agree with TRBD1. The source material was PBMCs. The CDR3 region has the DNA TGTGCCAGCAGTTTCGGCAACAGGGGGGAGCAGTACTTC. This encodes CASSFGNRGEQYF.